The 27 T cell receptor beta chains given below trace back to one sample, sequenced in a study of graft-versus-host responses after intestinal transplantation. Assay used: immunoSEQ multiplex PCR; TCRdb lists only in-frame clones, some missing. The profile shows around 100,000 clones, 90% to 95% of them singletons. These receptors have no identified antigens. Material: unstimulated CD8+ T cells sorted from spleen or lymph node cells, obtained before intestinal transplant. The receptors derive from a human donor who received an intestinal transplant.

The J gene is TRBJ2-3, the V gene TRBV2; D may correspond to TRBD1 or TRBD2 (5 bases each). Trimming cost V 8 bases and J 2 bases, with 20 bases left between them. CDR1 is SNHLY, CDR2 FYNNEI, per germline. The CDR3 runs to 16 residues. The CDR3 DNA follows: TGTGCCAGCTGTAGGTCCGGGACCCAGACCACAGATACGCAGTATTTT. This encodes CASCRSGTQTTDTQYF.

The chain carries TRBV4-1 and TRBJ2-1, with D tentatively TRBD2 (6 bases). CDR1 is MGHRA and CDR2 is YSYEKL in the germline V gene. CDR3 length equals 15 residues. Trimming left V 1 base short and J 7 bases short, with 14 bases between. CDR3 residues: CASSQGDGRGNEQFF. The CDR3 DNA reads TGCGCCAGCAGCCAAGGGGACGGCCGGGGGAATGAGCAGTTCTTC.

The gene calls are TRBV5-1 and TRBJ2-7; 9 positions match TRBD1. The CDR3 loop spans 14 amino acids. V trimming: 3 bases; J trimming: 2 bases; junction bases outside the gene matches: 3. The germline gives CDR1 SGHRS, CDR2 YFSETQ. CDR3 bases: TGCGCCAGCAGCTACAACAGGGGGCCCTACGAGCAGTACTTC. It specifies CASSYNRGPYEQYF. The full variable domain, rest sourced from reference TRBV5-1 and TRBJ2-7, is KAGVTQTPRYLIKTRGQQVTLSCSPISGHRSVSWYQQTPGQGLQFLFEYFSETQRNKGNFPGRFSGRQFSNSRSEMNVSTLELGDSALYLCASSYNRGPYEQYFGPGTRLTVT.

The J gene is TRBJ2-1, the V gene TRBV2, with 11 bases identical to TRBD2. The ends lost 9 bases at V and 8 bases at J; junction bases unmatched: 12. Germline V gene data show CDR1 as SNHLY and CDR2 as FYNNEI. The CDR3 extends over 15 amino acids. CDR3 residues: CASLRASGGNHEQFF. Written as DNA, the CDR3 is TGTGCCAGTCTCCGCGCTAGCGGGGGGAACCATGAGCAGTTCTTC.

DNA for the CDR3: TGCAGCGTTGAGCGTTCCGCCGGGGAGCTGTTTTTT. It yields the protein CSVERSAGELFF. The rearrangement uses TRBV29-1 and TRBJ2-2; D is ambiguous. This CDR3 region has 12 residues. Per germline, CDR1 SQVTM and CDR2 ANQGSEA. V lost 3 bases, J lost 6 bases, and 8 bases lay in between.

The J gene is TRBJ2-5, the V gene TRBV29-1; TRBD2 might be the D (5 bases). Trimming took 5 bases from V and 5 from J, leaving 12 bases between them. The CDR3 contains 12 residues. From germline, CDR1 is SQVTM and CDR2 ANQGSEA. CDR3 region: CSVLVLGETQYF. Here the CDR3 DNA reads TGCAGCGTTCTTGTACTAGGGGAGACCCAGTACTTC. The full variable domain, with the rest looked up from reference TRBV29-1 and TRBJ2-5, is SAVISQKPSRDICQRGTSLTIQCQVDSQVTMMFWYRQQPGQSLTLIATANQGSEATYESGFVIDKFPISRPNLTFSTLTVSNMSPEDSSIYLCSVLVLGETQYFGPGTRLLVL.

The CDR3 is CASSWGQQGAGNTEAFF. CDR3 nucleotide sequence: TGCGCCAGCAGCTGGGGGCAGCAGGGGGCCGGTAACACTGAAGCTTTCTTT. The V and J genes are TRBV5-1 and TRBJ1-1; 8 bases map to TRBD1. Germline trimming cut 3 bases from V and 2 bases from J; bases unmatched to any gene: 12. The CDR3 length is 17 residues. The germline V gene encodes CDR1 SGHRS and CDR2 YFSETQ.

The gene calls are TRBV2 and TRBJ2-7, with 9 bases identical to TRBD1. Germline CDR1 SNHLY, CDR2 FYNNEI. The CDR3 totals 16 residues. V dropped 5 bases and J dropped 0; count of bases not matched to a gene: 8. Written as DNA, the CDR3 is TGTGCCAGCAGTACTAGGACAGGGGTCTACTCCTACGAGCAGTACTTC. It specifies CASSTRTGVYSYEQYF.

V usage is TRBV11-2 and J usage is TRBJ2-1; TRBD2 might be the D (7 bases). Germline V CDR1 and CDR2: SGHAT, FQNNGV. CDR3 size: 15 residues. V shed 1 base and J shed 7 bases, with 14 bases lying between them. The CDR3, as DNA: TGTGCCAGCAGCTTAGTGTGGGGGGGCGCGAATGAGCAGTTCTTC. Translated: CASSLVWGGANEQFF.

In its sample, this clone was seen once. This chain links TRBV6-5 with TRBJ1-4; D gene uncertain. V lost 5 bases and J lost 7, with 14 bases in between. The germline V gene encodes CDR1 MNHEY and CDR2 SVGAGI. This CDR3 region has 14 residues. CDR3 coding DNA: TGTGCCAGCAGTGGCAGGTCCCGGGTTGAAAAACTGTTTTTT. It yields the protein CASSGRSRVEKLFF.

The chain is built from TRBV25-1 and TRBJ2-7, with D tentatively TRBD1 or TRBD2 (7 bases each). V was shortened by 4 bases and J by 4 bases, with 11 bases between the two germline ends. CDR1 is MGHDK, CDR2 SYGVNS, per germline. This CDR3 is built from 13 residues. Here the CDR3 reads CASSAGGGYEQYF. The DNA of the CDR3 is TGTGCCAGCAGTGCAGGGGGGGGGTACGAGCAGTACTTC.

The J gene is TRBJ2-7, the V gene TRBV25-1; maybe TRBD2 (5 bases). The CDR3 totals 14 residues. Germline V gene lookup returns CDR1 MGHDK and CDR2 SYGVNS. The germline V and J ends were trimmed by 4 bases and 5 bases, with 15 bases remaining between them. CDR3 residues: CASSADTFGDEQYF. In nucleotides, the CDR3 is TGTGCCAGCAGTGCCGACACCTTCGGGGACGAGCAGTACTTC.

The chain carries TRBV28 and TRBJ1-5; maybe TRBD1 (5 bases). V lost 7 bases and J lost 0, with 16 bases in between. Germline values: CDR1 MDHEN, CDR2 SYDVKM. The CDR3 has 16 residues. The CDR3: CASTDHWGDSNQPQHF. DNA of the CDR3: TGTGCCAGCACCGACCACTGGGGGGATAGCAATCAGCCCCAGCATTTT.

This chain uses TRBV15 with TRBJ2-1; D ambiguous. CDR3 length equals 11 residues. Germline CDR1 LNHNV, CDR2 YYDKDF (reference sequence). Trimming pared 3 bases from V and 4 bases from J, leaving 1 base between. The CDR3 nucleotides are TGTGCCACCAGCAGTTACAATGAGCAGTTCTTC. Its protein product is CATSSYNEQFF. The full variable domain, its missing parts supplied by reference TRBV15 and TRBJ2-1, is DAMVIQNPRYQVTQFGKPVTLSCSQTLNHNVMYWYQQKSSQAPKLLFHYYDKDFNNEADTPDNFQSRRPNTSFCFLDIRSPGLGDTAMYLCATSSYNEQFFGPGTRLTVL.

This chain joins TRBV6-5 and TRBJ2-1; D gene unclear. CDR1 MNHEY and CDR2 SVGAGI come from the germline V gene. The CDR3 extends over 16 amino acids. V was pared by 0 bases and J by 1 base, with 10 bases between. CDR3: CASSYSQVNSYNEQFF. CDR3 bases: TGTGCCAGCAGTTACTCACAAGTGAATTCCTACAATGAGCAGTTCTTC.

This chain links TRBV5-7 with TRBJ1-5, with 7 bases aligning to TRBD1. TRBV5-7 is an ORF, with its function uncertain. This CDR3 has 15 amino acids. V was clipped by 1 base and J by 4 bases; unmatched bases: 5. CDR3 in amino acids: CASSLRQGENQPQHF. CDR3 DNA: TGTGCCAGCAGCTTGAGACAGGGAGAAAATCAGCCCCAGCATTTT.

This chain links TRBV2 with TRBJ2-7, with TRBD2 matching 11 bases. The germline CDR1 and CDR2 sequences are SNHLY and FYNNEI. The CDR3 is made up of 15 amino acids. Trimming cost V 10 bases and J 7 bases; bases outside gene matches: 15. The CDR3 region has the DNA TGTGCCACCCTCCGCGAGACTAGCGGGATTAGGGAGCAGTACTTC. It translates to CATLRETSGIREQYF.

The chain recombines TRBV29-1 with TRBJ2-3; D is unclear. The germline V and J ends were trimmed by 6 bases and 6 bases, with 10 bases remaining between them. Germline values: CDR1 SQVTM, CDR2 ANQGSEA. The CDR3 length is 11 residues. The CDR3 loop is CSVPYQDTQYF. The CDR3 nucleotides read TGCAGCGTCCCCTATCAGGATACGCAGTATTTT.

This rearrangement joins TRBV6-1 to TRBJ2-7, with D maybe TRBD2 (6 bases). This CDR3 region has 13 residues. CDR1 is MNHNS, CDR2 SASEGT, per germline. Trimming took 10 bases from V and 3 from J, leaving 16 bases between them. DNA for the CDR3: TGTGCCACCAAGGAGGGCTTCGACTACGAGCAGTACTTC. It specifies CATKEGFDYEQYF.

The gene calls are TRBV5-6 and TRBJ2-1; possible D gene TRBD1, 6 bases. The germline gives CDR1 SGHDT, CDR2 YYEEEE. The CDR3 contains 13 residues. Deletions cut 4 bases from V and 4 bases from J, with 9 bases between. The CDR3 DNA reads TGTGCCAGCAGCCGGCAGGGGTACAATGAGCAGTTCTTC. Its translation: CASSRQGYNEQFF. Combining the CDR3 with reference TRBV5-6 and TRBJ2-1 gives the whole variable domain DAGVTQSPTHLIKTRGQQVTLRCSPKSGHDTVSWYQQALGQGPQFIFQYYEEEERQRGNFPDRFSGHQFPNYSSELNVNALLLGDSALYLCASSRQGYNEQFFGPGTRLTVL.

The sample holds one count of this clone. The V gene is TRBV7-9, the J gene TRBJ1-4, with TRBD1 as a possible D gene (6 bases). V was cut by 4 bases and J by 0 bases, with 12 bases left in between. Germline-derived CDR1 and CDR2 are SEHNR and FQNEAQ (reference sequence). The CDR3 loop spans 16 amino acids. The CDR3 loop reads CASSYRGAATNEKLFF. The CDR3 DNA reads as TGTGCCAGCAGCTATAGGGGGGCGGCAACTAATGAAAAACTGTTTTTT.

The gene calls are TRBV6-5 and TRBJ1-2; possibly TRBD1 for D (5 bases). Germline V gives CDR1 MNHEY, CDR2 SVGAGI. V gave up 5 bases and J gave up 4 bases, with 14 bases separating them. There are 14 residues in the CDR3. CDR3 loop: CASSEIPGAYGYTF. The CDR3, as DNA: TGTGCCAGCAGTGAGATACCCGGGGCCTATGGCTACACCTTC.

The V call is TRBV6-5, the J call TRBJ1-5; TRBD1 matches 11 bases. Germline trimming cut 6 bases from V and 6 bases from J; bases unmatched to any gene: 4. The CDR3 totals 14 residues. Germline V gene lookup returns CDR1 MNHEY and CDR2 SVGAGI. The CDR3 region is CASRGTGGGQPQHF. The CDR3, as DNA: TGTGCCAGCAGGGGGACAGGGGGAGGTCAGCCCCAGCATTTT.

Only one count was recorded for this clone. The CDR3 region has the DNA TGTGCCAGCTCACCCCCAGGACCTTACGAGCAGTACTTC. It specifies CASSPPGPYEQYF. The chain is built from TRBV18 and TRBJ2-7; no clear D. CDR1 is KGHSH and CDR2 is LQKENI in the germline V gene. V was shortened by 3 bases and J by 4 bases, with 10 bases between the two germline ends. The CDR3 is made up of 13 amino acids. The whole variable domain, remainder taken from reference TRBV18 and TRBJ2-7, is NAGVMQNPRHLVRRRGQEARLRCSPMKGHSHVYWYRQLPEEGLKFMVYLQKENIIDESGMPKERFSAEFPKEGPSILRIQQVVRGDSAAYFCASSPPGPYEQYFGPGTRLTVT.

The chain recombines TRBV9 with TRBJ1-6; 7 bases are shared with TRBD1. The CDR3 extends over 14 amino acids. Germline V gene sequence: CDR1 SGDLS, CDR2 YYNGEE. Trimming took 4 bases from V and 10 from J; bases not matched to a gene: 8. In DNA form, the CDR3 reads TGTGCCAGCAGCCCTGGGACAGAACGGTCACCCCTCCACTTT. This codes for CASSPGTERSPLHF.

The chain uses TRBV4-2 and TRBJ2-5; D tentatively reads TRBD1 or TRBD2 (5 bases each). Germline lookup yields CDR1 LGHNA and CDR2 YNFKEQ. This CDR3 has 15 amino acids. V was trimmed by 5 bases and J by 2 bases, leaving 15 bases between them. The CDR3 DNA reads as TGTGCCAGCAGCAGGACCCCGGGACGACAAGAGACCCAGTACTTC. Translating it yields CASSRTPGRQETQYF.

The gene calls are TRBV19 and TRBJ1-4; tentative D call: TRBD1 (5 bases). Trimming cost V 2 bases and J 5 bases, with 12 bases left between them. The CDR3 length is 15 residues. In germline, CDR1 is LNHDA, CDR2 SQIVND (reference sequence). CDR3 sequence reads: CASSINEGPNEKLFF. CDR3 in DNA: TGTGCCAGTAGTATAAACGAGGGGCCGAATGAAAAACTGTTTTTT.